The T cell receptor beta chain under discussion was sequenced for a study of early stage breast cancer tumors (dated by TCRdb to 2017 to 2019). A note on the overall study: Of the roughly 17 invasive breast tumors, roughly 13 were found to be estrogen receptor-positive, progesterone receptor-positive and HER2-negative. The samples as a whole yielded more than 2.5 million detected templates, corresponding to 950,000 to 1,300,000 unique clonotypes. On average, each sample got about 9-fold read coverage. About 65% of the 12 ER+/PR+/HER2- tumors were invasive ductal carcinomas, while the other four were invasive lobular carcinomas.

The study profiled bulk TCR beta-chain repertoires in matched peripheral blood, tumor and adjacent normal breast tissue taken from about 15 patients with early-stage breast cancer. Before surgery, about 4.5-11 mL of whole blood was collected into EDTA tubes and then processed within 2 hours. Ficoll-Paque centrifugation in SepMate-50 tubes was used to isolate peripheral blood mononuclear cells. PBMCs were cryopreserved in aliquots of about 1.8 to 4.5 million cells in roughly 90% FBS with approximately 10% DMSO and kept in liquid nitrogen. The Qiagen AllPrep DNA/RNA Mini kit was used for genomic DNA extraction. What the authors observed across the whole study: Greater similarity was observed between blood and normal breast repertoires than between blood and tumor repertoires, and tumor was distinguished from normal in about 85% of the 16 patients when each tissue was compared with blood. Chain pairing and functional markers such as CD4, CD8 and FOXP3 were not captured by bulk genomic DNA sequencing of unsorted cells. Enriched TCRB sequences shared across patients were found to be mostly commonly generated sequences that were unlikely to play an important role in the tumor microenvironment. Tumors showed roughly 2.5-fold higher T cell density and higher clonality than adjacent normal breast tissue. Because the cohort was small, a breakdown by tumor subtype could not be done.

Every sample was amplified as two independent genomic DNA replicates, using approximately 550 ng for blood and approximately 1.5 ug for tumor or normal breast. TCRB sequencing of genomic DNA was carried out with the ImmunoSeq Intro kit according to the manufacturer's instructions. For absolute quantification, the roughly 32-cycle multiplex PCR included proprietary primers along with spike-in control sequences. Single-end 150-bp reads were used to sequence an 87-bp fragment spanning the CDR3 and the flanking V and J genes. Seven samples, each with two replicates, were multiplexed per lane of an Illumina MiSeq using version 3.0 chemistry. The authors' analysis ran thus. The vendor's proprietary pipeline handled the raw data processing, merging both replicates into a single result for each sample. Clonotypes were defined as productive rearrangements sharing the V-gene family, CDR3 amino acid sequence and J-gene segment. Clonality was computed as 1 minus the normalized Shannon entropy (Pielou evenness) of TCRB abundances. To estimate T cell density, the total number of templates was divided by the input cell count, which was inferred from how much DNA went in. Recon, run with its default parameters, was used to estimate overall repertoire diversity and clonality. Tumor-enriched clonotypes were defined as having over 0.1% abundance in tumor and at least 32-fold higher abundance than in normal breast. The table was pulled from immuneACCESS by TCRdb, which kept in-frame rearrangements only. Such tables lose some clones; where checked, under half of the loss comes from unresolved V genes, and the rest has no known cause. That table supplies the V and J calls and clone size; D and trimming were determined from the DNA. The sample includes roughly 40,000 clones, with around 70% observed a single time. 7.2% of the sample is taken by the ten largest.

As for this clone: Its antigen specificity is not known. Base qualities are missing; no much larger clone stands one base away.

Trimming takes 3 bases from V and 9 bases from J, and the germline ends sit 8 bases apart. The germline V gene encodes CDR1 MNHEY and CDR2 SMNVEV (reference sequence). From its cysteine to its phenylalanine, the CDR3 spans 11 amino acids. Left in the record is the CDR3 DNA by itself, 33 bases read in frame from the first base. The sample was blood. The V gene is TRBV27 and the J gene is TRBJ1-1; no D segment can be confidently identified. The sequence was obtained from a person aged 45 to 59 with breast cancer. The DNA is TGTGCCAGCAGTTTCGGAGGGCAAGCTTTCTTT. Its product reads: CASSFGGQAFF.